These 3 T cell receptor beta chains share one sample of origin, sequenced in a study of T-cell memory formation after mild COVID-19. MiXCR was run by TCRdb on the 5' RACE reads, yielding one entry per CDR3 protein. The repertoire includes about 390,000 distinct CDR3 sequences, roughly 15% of them detected once, and about a fifth sits in the top ten. The sequenced sample was PBMCs or a T cell subset sorted from them (not recorded which). The receptor source for this set is a young man who had mild COVID-19 (a few samples of this study predate the infection). Cell type and time point are not known.

The chain combines TRBV6-5 with TRBJ2-5; D may be TRBD1 (6 bases). CDR3 length: 14 amino acids. Trimming took 2 bases from V and 4 from J, leaving 11 bases between them. Germline V CDR1 and CDR2: MNHEY, SVGAGI. CDR3: CASSYGAGVETQYF. CDR3 in DNA: TGTGCCAGCAGTTACGGGGCAGGGGTAGAGACCCAGTACTTC.

V gene TRBV12-3 or TRBV12-4 combines with J gene TRBJ2-3; 12 bases align to TRBD2. The CDR3 runs 15 residues. After removal of 6 bases from V and 3 bases from J, the junction contained 4 bases not matched to a gene. The CDR3 spells CASSRLAGVTDTQYF. The CDR3 DNA reads TGTGCCAGCAGCCGACTAGCGGGGGTTACAGATACGCAGTATTTT.

This clonotype was counted ten times or more. The chain is built from TRBV12-3 or TRBV12-4 and TRBJ1-5, with 8 bases matching TRBD1. The V segment lost 5 bases and the J segment 3 bases; nucleotides outside the gene matches: 6. This CDR3 comprises 15 residues. The CDR3 DNA is TGTGCCAGCAGTCTCCAGGGACAGGACAATCAGCCCCAGCATTTT. The encoded protein is CASSLQGQDNQPQHF.